This paragraph reports one T cell receptor beta chain. The CDR3 is made up of 11 amino acids. Trimming left V 3 bases short and J 12 bases short, with 11 bases between. Germline V CDR1 and CDR2: KGHSH, LQKENI. The sample originates from a study of blood T cell repertoires in COVID-19. The wider study: COVID-19 samples from acute and convalescent phases originated in the United States, Italy and Spain. T cells, B-cell-depleted T cells, or PBMCs provided the cDNA or gDNA that served as material.

Per the original methods: Cell counts per sample came from amplifying reference gene primers. The table came from immunoSEQ multiplex PCR; TCRdb's copy has only in-frame clones and leaves some out. V and J calls plus clone size are reproduced from that table; the DNA served to infer D and trimming. The table records a few hundred thousand clones, 85% to 90% of them present only once. The chain joins TRBV18 to TRBJ1-2; unclear D gene. The origin of this receptor is a woman in her 50s with acute or convalescent COVID-19. The sample taken for sequencing was peripheral blood. CDR3 protein: CASSPVEGHTF. DNA for the CDR3: TGTGCCAGCTCACCGGTCGAGGGTCACACCTTC. Based on the CDR3 plus reference TRBV18 and TRBJ1-2, the full variable domain is NAGVMQNPRHLVRRRGQEARLRCSPMKGHSHVYWYRQLPEEGLKFMVYLQKENIIDESGMPKERFSAEFPKEGPSILRIQQVVRGDSAAYFCASSPVEGHTFGSGTRLTVV.